This T cell receptor beta chain was observed in a study of glioma-infiltrating T cells after dendritic cell vaccination. The overall study: Dendritic cell vaccination trial patients had either newly diagnosed or recurrent glioblastoma.

As concerns this clone: Its antigen is unidentified.

Study results and limitations: TCR clonality showed no direct relationship with survival.

Unmatched junction bases numbered 5, after V lost 3 bases and J lost 3 bases. This CDR3 contains 15 residues. Germline CDR1 is SEHNR and CDR2 is FQNEAQ (reference sequence). Sequencing used immunoSEQ multiplex PCR; TCRdb keeps in-frame clones, though not all of them. The sample has roughly 60,000 clones; around nine tenths are singletons. The sample's time point: after dendritic cell vaccination, including at tumor progression/relapse. The source was blood, collected after dendritic cell vaccination. This sequence originates from a human donor with glioblastoma. This rearrangement joins TRBV7-9 to TRBJ2-5; 9 bases are a match to TRBD2. CDR3 nucleotide sequence: TGTGCCAGCAGCTTGTGGAGACTAGCGGAAGAGACCCAGTACTTC. This encodes CASSLWRLAEETQYF.